Below are 7 T cell receptor beta chains sequenced from a single sample in a study of Ad26.COV2.S vaccination and SARS-CoV-2 variants (dated by TCRdb to about 2021). Library prep was done by the immunoSEQ multiplex PCR assay. Not all clones reach the TCRdb copy of this immuneACCESS table, which keeps in-frame sequences only. Checked studies attribute under half of the gap to unresolved V genes and leave the rest unexplained. Across this sample there are 85,000 to 95,000 clones, with roughly 84% seen only once. Jointly, the top ten make up 16% of the sample. Taken with the paper, the label for time point translates to: individuals recovered from natural SARS-CoV-2 infection. Specimen: peripheral blood, collected after recovery from COVID-19. The receptors shown here come from a human donor who had recovered from COVID-19.

The rearrangement joins TRBV24-1 to TRBJ2-1, with TRBD2 matching over 9 bases. V lost 3 bases and J lost 6; bases outside the gene matches: 8. The CDR3 sequence is 16 residues long. Germline V gene data show CDR1 as KGHDR and CDR2 as SFDVKD. The CDR3 bases are TGTGCCACCAGTGATAATGCGGGACTAGCCACCAATGAGCAGTTCTTC. It codes for CATSDNAGLATNEQFF.

The table lists this clone with a few counts. The chain employs TRBV6-2 or TRBV6-3 and TRBJ2-7; the D is unclear. The germline V gene has CDR1 MNHEY and CDR2 SVGEGT. V dropped 2 bases and J dropped 4 bases, with 6 bases sitting between them. The CDR3 runs 12 residues. The CDR3 here is CASSYRVYEQYF. The CDR3 nucleotides are TGTGCCAGCAGTTACAGGGTGTACGAGCAGTACTTC.

CDR3 residues: CASSPWTSGRAGEQFF. The CDR3 DNA is TGTGCCAGCAGTCCCTGGACTAGCGGGAGGGCCGGTGAGCAGTTCTTC. The V gene is TRBV27, the J gene TRBJ2-1; 15 bases map to TRBD2. Germline V gene sequence: CDR1 MNHEY, CDR2 SMNVEV (reference sequence). The CDR3 consists of 16 residues. J lost 9 bases, V lost 5 bases, and 8 bases had no gene match.

The rearrangement links TRBV28 to TRBJ1-2, with TRBD1 matching 12 bases. The CDR3 covers 15 residues. The ends lost 8 bases at V and 5 bases at J; junction bases unmatched: 9. Germline V lookup: CDR1 MDHEN, CDR2 SYDVKM. CDR3 region: CASWGQGAVGYGYTF. CDR3 nucleotides: TGTGCCAGCTGGGGACAGGGGGCAGTCGGGTATGGCTACACCTTC.

The CDR3 DNA follows: TGCAGCGTTGGAGGGGAAGGTGGGCCCTATGGCTACACCTTC. Translation: CSVGGEGGPYGYTF. The rearrangement links TRBV29-1 to TRBJ1-2, with TRBD1 as a possible D gene (5 bases). CDR1 is SQVTM and CDR2 is ANQGSEA in the germline V gene. The CDR3 has 14 amino acids. The germline V and J ends were trimmed by 4 bases and 4 bases, with 16 bases remaining between them. Filled out from reference TRBV29-1 and TRBJ1-2, the complete variable domain reads SAVISQKPSRDICQRGTSLTIQCQVDSQVTMMFWYRQQPGQSLTLIATANQGSEATYESGFVIDKFPISRPNLTFSTLTVSNMSPEDSSIYLCSVGGEGGPYGYTFGSGTRLTVV.

V and J are TRBV9 and TRBJ2-7; 7 nucleotides line up with TRBD2. Germline V gene lookup returns CDR1 SGDLS and CDR2 YYNGEE. Trimming removed 4 bases from V and 0 bases from J; junction bases left unmatched: 4. The CDR3 is 14 amino acids. CDR3 bases: TGTGCCAGCAGCCCAAGACTAGCCTCCTACGAGCAGTACTTC. Translating it yields CASSPRLASYEQYF.

This rearrangement joins TRBV28 to TRBJ1-1; D is undetermined. V dropped 0 bases and J dropped 1 base, with 6 bases sitting between them. CDR1 MDHEN and CDR2 SYDVKM come from the germline V gene. The length of the CDR3 is 14 residues. CDR3 sequence (DNA): TGTGCCAGCAGTTTATGGGAGGGGAACACTGAAGCTTTCTTT. Amino acid sequence: CASSLWEGNTEAFF.